A selection of T cell receptor beta chains follows, all from one sample in a study of T cells in Graves' hyperthyroidism and ophthalmopathy. TCRdb redid the calling of the multiplex PCR reads with MiXCR, one entry per CDR3 protein. The sample includes 700,000 or so distinct CDR3 sequences, about a sixth seen only once; the top ten take approximately 8.4%. Sequencing input: blood. The receptors shown here come from a man younger than 35 with Graves' hyperthyroidism. Both conserved end residues are part of each CDR3. Fields, in order: clone size, D gene, J gene, V gene, CDR3 DNA, CDR3 protein. A D gene is named only where the DNA matches it firmly. Clone size is given for some rows only: seen once, a few or many times, or a class if the clone is expanded.

abundance: .; d_gene: .; j_gene: TRBJ2-1; v_gene: TRBV4-1; CDR3nt: TGCGCCAGCAGCCAAGTAAGCGGTTACAATGAGCAGTTCTTC; CDR3aa: CASSQVSGYNEQFF
abundance: many; d_gene: .; j_gene: TRBJ2-2; v_gene: TRBV2; CDR3nt: TGTGCCAGCAGTGTGAGTCTAGGGGAGCTGTTTTTT; CDR3aa: CASSVSLGELFF
abundance: many; d_gene: .; j_gene: TRBJ2-1; v_gene: TRBV6-2/TRBV6-3; CDR3nt: TGTGCCAGCACGGGCCGACTTTACAATGAGCAGTTCTTC; CDR3aa: CASTGRLYNEQFF
abundance: many; d_gene: .; j_gene: TRBJ2-1; v_gene: TRBV27; CDR3nt: TGTGCCAGCAGTGATCCCAGTTTGCACAATGAGCAGTTCTTC; CDR3aa: CASSDPSLHNEQFF
abundance: many; d_gene: .; j_gene: TRBJ1-5; v_gene: TRBV2; CDR3nt: TGTGCCAGCAGTGAGCGCAGCTATAGCAATCAGCCCCAGCATTTT; CDR3aa: CASSERSYSNQPQHF
abundance: few; d_gene: .; j_gene: TRBJ2-7; v_gene: TRBV7-2; CDR3nt: TGTGCCAGCAGCTTAGCCCCGTCAAACGAGCAGTACTTC; CDR3aa: CASSLAPSNEQYF
abundance: .; d_gene: .; j_gene: TRBJ1-2; v_gene: TRBV5-1; CDR3nt: TGCGCCAGCAGCTTAGGGGGGGCCCTTCACTATGGCTACACCTTC; CDR3aa: CASSLGGALHYGYTF
abundance: many; d_gene: TRBD2; j_gene: TRBJ2-1; v_gene: TRBV7-2; CDR3nt: TGTGCCAGCAGCCCCCAACTAGCGGGAGGGCCCTTTGAGCAGTTCTTC; CDR3aa: CASSPQLAGGPFEQFF
abundance: few; d_gene: .; j_gene: TRBJ2-7; v_gene: TRBV18; CDR3nt: TGTGCCAGCTCATCCCTTCGGGGTGTCGGAGTATACGAGCAGTACTTC; CDR3aa: CASSSLRGVGVYEQYF
abundance: many; d_gene: .; j_gene: TRBJ2-1; v_gene: TRBV12-3/TRBV12-4; CDR3nt: TGTGCCAGCAGTGCCCGACACTGGCAAAAGTTCTTC; CDR3aa: CASSARHWQKFF
abundance: few; d_gene: TRBD1; j_gene: TRBJ2-2; v_gene: TRBV27; CDR3nt: TGTGCCACCAGGGCCCAGCAGGGGGCGGGCGGGGAGCTGTTTTTT; CDR3aa: CATRAQQGAGGELFF
abundance: many; d_gene: .; j_gene: TRBJ2-6; v_gene: TRBV15; CDR3nt: TGTGCCACCAGCGGTCTAAGTCCAGGGTTCGGGGCCAACGTCCTGACTTTC; CDR3aa: CATSGLSPGFGANVLTF
abundance: once; d_gene: .; j_gene: TRBJ2-1; v_gene: TRBV27; CDR3nt: TGTGCCAGCACGGGTGGGGACCGTAGAAATGAGCAGTTCTTC; CDR3aa: CASTGGDRRNEQFF
abundance: .; d_gene: .; j_gene: TRBJ2-1; v_gene: TRBV9; CDR3nt: TGTGCCAGCAGCTCTCCCCCCTACAATGAGCAGTTCTTC; CDR3aa: CASSSPPYNEQFF
abundance: many; d_gene: .; j_gene: TRBJ2-7; v_gene: TRBV7-9; CDR3nt: TGTGCCAGCAGCTCCACGTGGCCCTCCTACGAGCAGTACTTC; CDR3aa: CASSSTWPSYEQYF